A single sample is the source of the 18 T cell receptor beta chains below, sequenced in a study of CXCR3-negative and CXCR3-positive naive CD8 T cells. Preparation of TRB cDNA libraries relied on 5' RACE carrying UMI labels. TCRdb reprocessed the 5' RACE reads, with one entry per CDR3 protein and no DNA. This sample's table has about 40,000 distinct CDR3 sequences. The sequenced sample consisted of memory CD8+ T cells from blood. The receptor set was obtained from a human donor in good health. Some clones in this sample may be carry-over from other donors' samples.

The CDR3 protein is CASSDWTGVAGAFF. This chain joins TRBV11-2 and TRBJ1-1; TCRdb selects TRBD1, and the lack of DNA leaves this call unchecked. CDR3 length: 14 residues. Germline loops: CDR1 SGHAT, CDR2 FQNNGV.

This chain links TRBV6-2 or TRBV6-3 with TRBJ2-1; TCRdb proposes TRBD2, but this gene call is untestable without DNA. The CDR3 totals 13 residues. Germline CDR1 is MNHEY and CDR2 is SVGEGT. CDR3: CASSYGGYNEQFF.

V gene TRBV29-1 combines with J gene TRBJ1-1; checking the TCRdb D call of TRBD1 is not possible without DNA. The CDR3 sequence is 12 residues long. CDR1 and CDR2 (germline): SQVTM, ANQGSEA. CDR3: CSVRGFNTEAFF.

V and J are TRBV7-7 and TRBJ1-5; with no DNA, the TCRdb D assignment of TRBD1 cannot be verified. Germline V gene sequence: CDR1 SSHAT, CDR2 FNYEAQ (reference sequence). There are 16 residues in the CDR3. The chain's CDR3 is CASSPTGTGGNQPQHF.

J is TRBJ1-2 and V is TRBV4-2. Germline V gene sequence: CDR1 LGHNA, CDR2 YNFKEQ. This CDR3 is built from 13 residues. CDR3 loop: CASSQDDAYGYTF.

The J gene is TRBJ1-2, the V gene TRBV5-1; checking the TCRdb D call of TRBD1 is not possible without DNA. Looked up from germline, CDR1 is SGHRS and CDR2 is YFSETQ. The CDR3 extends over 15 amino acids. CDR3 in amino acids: CASSSAGTGYYGYTF.

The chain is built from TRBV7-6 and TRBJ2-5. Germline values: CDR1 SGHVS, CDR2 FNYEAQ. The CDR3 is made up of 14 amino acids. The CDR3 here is CASSLEASEETQYF. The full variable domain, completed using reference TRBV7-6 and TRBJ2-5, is GAGVSQSPRYKVTKRGQDVALRCDPISGHVSLYWYRQALGQGPEFLTYFNYEAQQDKSGLPNDRFSAERPEGSISTLTIQRTEQRDSAMYRCASSLEASEETQYFGPGTRLLVL.

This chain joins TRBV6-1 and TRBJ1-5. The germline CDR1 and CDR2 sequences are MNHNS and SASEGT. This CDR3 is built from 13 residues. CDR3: CASSEAENQPQHF.

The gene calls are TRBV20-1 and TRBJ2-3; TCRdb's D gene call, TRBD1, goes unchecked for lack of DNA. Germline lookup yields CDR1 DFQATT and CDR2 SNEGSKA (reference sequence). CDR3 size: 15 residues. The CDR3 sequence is CSARDLVRGQDTQYF.

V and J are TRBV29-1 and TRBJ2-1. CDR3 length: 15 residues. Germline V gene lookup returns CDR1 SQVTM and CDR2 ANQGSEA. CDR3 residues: CSVELVGYAANEQFF.

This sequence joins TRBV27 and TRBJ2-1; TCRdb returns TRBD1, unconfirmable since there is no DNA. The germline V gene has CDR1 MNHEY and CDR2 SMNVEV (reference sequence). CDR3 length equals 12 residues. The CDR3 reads CASSPWGDEQFF.

The CDR3 loop is CSARDPGGTEAFF. This sequence joins TRBV20-1 and TRBJ1-1. This CDR3 is 13 amino acids long. Germline values: CDR1 DFQATT, CDR2 SNEGSKA (reference sequence).

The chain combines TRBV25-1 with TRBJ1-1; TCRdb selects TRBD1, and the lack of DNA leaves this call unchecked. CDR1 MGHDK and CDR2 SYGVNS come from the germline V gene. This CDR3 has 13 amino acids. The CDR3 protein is CASSGQARTEAFF.

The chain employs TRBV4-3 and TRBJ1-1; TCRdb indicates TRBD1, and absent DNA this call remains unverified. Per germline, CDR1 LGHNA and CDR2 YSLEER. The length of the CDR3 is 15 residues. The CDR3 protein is CASSPSGTGNTEAFF.

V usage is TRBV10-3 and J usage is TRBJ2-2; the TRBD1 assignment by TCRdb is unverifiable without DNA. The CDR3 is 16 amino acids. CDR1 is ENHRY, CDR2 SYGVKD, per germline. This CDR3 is CAISDPRDRDTGELFF.

CDR3 region: CASSYGVTFEQYF. V and J are TRBV6-5 and TRBJ2-7. Germline-derived CDR1 and CDR2 are MNHEY and SVGAGI. The CDR3 runs to 13 residues.

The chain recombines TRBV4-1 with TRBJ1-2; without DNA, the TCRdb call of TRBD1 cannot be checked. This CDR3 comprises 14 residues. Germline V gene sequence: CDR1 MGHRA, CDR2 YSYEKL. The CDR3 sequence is CASSQARGDYGYTF.

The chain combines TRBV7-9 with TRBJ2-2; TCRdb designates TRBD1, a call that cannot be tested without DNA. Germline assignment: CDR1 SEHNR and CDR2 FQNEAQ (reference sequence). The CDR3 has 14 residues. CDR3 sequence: CASSLVGAIGELFF. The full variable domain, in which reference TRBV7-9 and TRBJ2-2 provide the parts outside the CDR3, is DTGVSQNPRHKITKRGQNVTFRCDPISEHNRLYWYRQTLGQGPEFLTYFQNEAQLEKSRLLSDRFSAERPKGSFSTLEIQRTEQGDSAMYLCASSLVGAIGELFFGEGSRLTVL.